Here is one T cell receptor (beta chain) with its context. As yet, its antigen is unknown. The sample is drawn from a study of OX40 agonist ivuxolimab in advanced cancers. The wider study: Males comprised 70% to 85% of the group, whose mean age was 60 years (range roughly 20 to 85).

The method was immunoSEQ multiplex PCR; TCRdb's version includes in-frame clones alone and lacks a portion of them. The profile shows about 67,000 clones, 91% of them singletons. Study-wide findings and caveats: Among T cells, CD8+ cells averaged more expanded clones than CD4+ cells.

This sequence originates from an adult with an advanced solid tumor such as melanoma, head and neck, liver or kidney cancer. Source: CD4+ or CD8+ T cells sorted from blood, taken in a trial of the OX40 agonist ivuxolimab.

Written as DNA, the CDR3 is TGCGCCAGCAGCTTGGAAGGGGCCCGCACTGAAGCTTTCTTT. It encodes CASSLEGARTEAFF. V and J are TRBV5-1 and TRBJ1-1; a weak D match, TRBD1 (5 bases). The CDR3 consists of 14 residues. V lost 0 bases, J lost 4 bases, and 10 bases lay in between. The germline V gene encodes CDR1 SGHRS and CDR2 YFSETQ.